Listed here are 7 T cell receptor beta chains from one sample, sequenced in a study of blood T cell repertoires in COVID-19. TCRdb keeps only in-frame clones here, not all; method: immunoSEQ multiplex PCR. The sample includes some 110,000 clones, roughly nine tenths of them seen just once. What was sequenced was peripheral blood. The receptors were gathered from a man in his 70s who had recovered from COVID-19.

The chain couples TRBV30 to TRBJ1-5; TRBD1 is a possible D gene (5 bases). Trimming pared 3 bases from V and 6 bases from J, leaving 12 bases between. CDR3 length: 13 residues. Germline lookup yields CDR1 GTSNPN and CDR2 SVGIG (reference sequence). In nucleotides, the CDR3 is TGTGCCTGGAGCAGGGTGGGGGGTCAGCCCCAGCATTTT. It codes for CAWSRVGGQPQHF.

V and J are TRBV6-5 and TRBJ2-3; TRBD2 agrees at 9 bases. J was trimmed by 2 bases and V by 10 bases; bases with no gene match: 7. This CDR3 is 14 amino acids long. Per the germline V gene, CDR1 is MNHEY and CDR2 is SVGAGI. In DNA, the CDR3 is TGTGCCACCAGAGCGGGAGGCAACACAGATACGCAGTATTTT. This translates into CATRAGGNTDTQYF.

The chain uses TRBV7-2 and TRBJ2-3; 13 positions match TRBD2. V gave up 5 bases and J gave up 2 bases; unmatched junction bases: 13. Per germline, CDR1 SGHTA and CDR2 FQGNSA. The CDR3 extends over 19 amino acids. CDR3 in amino acids: CASSQRTSGRGAPTDTQYF. The DNA for the CDR3 is TGTGCCAGCAGCCAGCGGACTAGCGGGAGAGGGGCCCCCACAGATACGCAGTATTTT.

The chain couples TRBV6-2 or TRBV6-3 to TRBJ2-3; 10 bases fit TRBD2. V lost 2 bases, J lost 3 bases, and 2 bases stayed unmatched. CDR1 and CDR2 from the germline V gene are MNHEY and SVGEGT. CDR3 length: 15 amino acids. This CDR3 reads CASSYLAGVTDTQYF. The CDR3 coding sequence is TGTGCCAGCAGTTACCTAGCGGGAGTTACAGATACGCAGTATTTT.

The chain is built from TRBV5-5 and TRBJ1-2; D is unclear. This CDR3 has 13 amino acids. The germline V and J ends were trimmed by 4 bases and 0 bases, with 7 bases remaining between them. Germline V CDR1 and CDR2: SGHKS, YYEKEE (reference sequence). Written as DNA, the CDR3 is TGTGCCAGCAGCCTAGGATCTAACTATGGCTACACCTTC. Residues: CASSLGSNYGYTF.

The V gene is TRBV7-6, the J gene TRBJ2-1, with TRBD2 matching over 7 bases. In germline, CDR1 is SGHVS, CDR2 FNYEAQ. The V segment lost 2 bases and the J segment 6 bases; nucleotides outside the gene matches: 16. This CDR3 spans 18 amino acids. CDR3 nucleotides: TGTGCCAGCAGCTTAAGCCCCGCTAATCTAGCGGCCTCCAATGAGCAGTTCTTC. Translated: CASSLSPANLAASNEQFF.

This chain links TRBV19 with TRBJ2-1, with 9 bases fitting TRBD1. With 3 bases clipped from V and 6 bases from J, the junction kept 12 bases outside the gene matches. The CDR3 spans 17 residues. Germline loops: CDR1 LNHDA, CDR2 SQIVND (reference sequence). The CDR3 region has the DNA TGTGCCAGTAGTATCCGAACCGGGACAGGGTTAATCAATGAGCAGTTCTTC. Translating it yields CASSIRTGTGLINEQFF.